Listed below are T cell receptor beta chains from one sample, sequenced in a study of radiation and T cells in renal cell carcinoma. Clones were sequenced by immunoSEQ multiplex PCR, and TCRdb holds only the in-frame ones, with some missing. The sample has about 90,000 clones, around four fifths seen once. Material: blood, obtained from a patient whose treatment included radiotherapy and nephrectomy. The source is a man in his fifties or sixties with renal cell carcinoma. Both conserved end residues are part of each CDR3. A D gene is named only where the DNA matches it firmly. Rows give clone size only sometimes, using once, few, many, or a class for an expanded clone.

V gene,D gene,J gene,clone size,CDR3 DNA,CDR3 protein
TRBV9,.,TRBJ1-1,.,TGTGCCAGCAACGAGCATTCGCAGAACACTGAAGCTTTCTTT,CASNEHSQNTEAFF
TRBV6-1,.,TRBJ2-1,.,TGTGCCAGCAGTGAACTGGGGGCTGGGTCCTACAATGAGCAGTTCTTC,CASSELGAGSYNEQFF
TRBV7-2,TRBD1,TRBJ2-7,.,TGTGCCAGCAGCTTAGTCCGGGACAGGGTTTACGAGCAGTACTTC,CASSLVRDRVYEQYF
TRBV4-3,.,TRBJ2-2,.,TGCGCCAGCAGCCAAGTACCGGGTGGATTCGGGGAGCTGTTTTTT,CASSQVPGGFGELFF
TRBV5-8,.,TRBJ1-6,.,TGTGCCAGTCGAACAAGGCTTAATTCACCCCTCCACTTT,CASRTRLNSPLHF
TRBV5-1,.,TRBJ2-3,.,TGCGCCAGCAGCCCCACCGCGGGCACAGATACGCAGTATTTT,CASSPTAGTDTQYF
TRBV6-1,.,TRBJ1-1,.,TGTGCCAGCAGTGACTTTGGGCAGTCCACTGAAGCTTTCTTT,CASSDFGQSTEAFF
TRBV10-3,TRBD2,TRBJ2-3,.,TGTGCCGTCAAAGCGGGAGGGCCAAAAGATACGCAGTATTTT,CAVKAGGPKDTQYF
TRBV19,TRBD2,TRBJ2-3,.,TGTGCCAGTAGTCCGGGACTAGCGTACTCCACAGATACGCAGTATTTT,CASSPGLAYSTDTQYF
TRBV6-4,.,TRBJ2-3,few,TGTGCCAGCTCCCCGGAAGGGGGGGACACAGATACGCAGTATTTT,CASSPEGGDTDTQYF
TRBV6-6,TRBD1,TRBJ2-1,.,TGTGCCAGCAGTCCGGGACAGAACTACAATGAGCAGTTCTTC,CASSPGQNYNEQFF
TRBV30,TRBD2,TRBJ2-3,.,TGTGCCTGGAGTGTAGAGGGACTAGCTACAGATACGCAGTATTTT,CAWSVEGLATDTQYF
TRBV28,.,TRBJ1-1,.,TGTGCCAGCAGCCCCACGCGAACGGCGAACACTGAAGCTTTCTTT,CASSPTRTANTEAFF
TRBV7-8,.,TRBJ1-1,.,TGTGCCAGCAGCTTATTCCGGGCAGAGGGCACTGAAGCTTTCTTT,CASSLFRAEGTEAFF
TRBV6-1,.,TRBJ1-1,large,TGTGCCAGCAGACCTACAAACGAGAACACTGAAGCTTTCTTT,CASRPTNENTEAFF
TRBV6-5,.,TRBJ2-2,.,TGTGCCAGCAGTGTAACAGCCAACACCGGGGAGCTGTTTTTT,CASSVTANTGELFF
TRBV27,TRBD1,TRBJ1-2,.,TGTGCCAGCAGTCCGGACAGGGGGCCCTACACCTTC,CASSPDRGPYTF
TRBV28,TRBD1,TRBJ1-4,.,TGTGCCAGCAGTGGAGTGGGACAGGGGTTTAATGAAAAACTGTTTTTT,CASSGVGQGFNEKLFF
TRBV19,.,TRBJ1-2,.,TGTGCCACAGGACCCCCGGGCTATGGCTACACCTTC,CATGPPGYGYTF
TRBV15,TRBD1,TRBJ1-5,.,TGTGCCACCAGCAGAGATAGGGGGCACAATCAGCCCCAGCATTTT,CATSRDRGHNQPQHF
TRBV6-1,.,TRBJ2-7,few,TGTGCCAGCACCGCCGTCAATGGTCCATACGAGCAGTACTTC,CASTAVNGPYEQYF
TRBV11-2,.,TRBJ1-1,.,TGTGCCAGCAGCTCAGGGGTCGACACTGAAGCTTTCTTT,CASSSGVDTEAFF
TRBV5-4,TRBD2,TRBJ2-7,.,TGTGCCAGCAGCGCCGTAGCGGGAGGGCCCGAGCAGTACTTC,CASSAVAGGPEQYF
TRBV5-1,.,TRBJ1-4,.,TGCGCCAGCAGCTCGGACAGCTCAACTAATGAAAAACTGTTTTTT,CASSSDSSTNEKLFF
TRBV19,.,TRBJ2-7,.,TGTGCCAGTAGTACCAGGTTAGGGTACGAGCAGTACTTC,CASSTRLGYEQYF
TRBV11-2,.,TRBJ2-5,.,TGTGCCAGCAGCTGGGCTGGAGGTCAAGAGACCCAGTACTTC,CASSWAGGQETQYF
TRBV7-2,.,TRBJ1-6,once,TGTGCCAGCAGCTTAGTTGGGGCTCCTTCTGGGTCACCCCTCCACTTT,CASSLVGAPSGSPLHF
TRBV5-4,TRBD1,TRBJ1-2,.,TGTGCCAGCAGCTGGGACAGGCTCCAGGGCTACACCTTC,CASSWDRLQGYTF
TRBV27,.,TRBJ2-3,.,TGTGCCAGCAGTAATGCCTTCGTGACGGATACGCAGTATTTT,CASSNAFVTDTQYF
TRBV6-1,.,TRBJ1-2,.,TGTGCCAGCAGTACTCAGGGGCAAGGGGGCTACACCTTC,CASSTQGQGGYTF
TRBV19,TRBD1,TRBJ2-2,.,TGTGCCAGTGGACAGGGGAACACCGGGGAGCTGTTTTTT,CASGQGNTGELFF
TRBV5-1,.,TRBJ2-7,.,TGCGCCAGCAGCTTGGTCTCGGGCAGTTTACACTACGAGCAGTACTTC,CASSLVSGSLHYEQYF
TRBV7-9,.,TRBJ2-1,.,TGTGCCAGCAGCGATAGCGGAACACACAATGAGCAGTTCTTC,CASSDSGTHNEQFF
TRBV6-5,.,TRBJ2-2,.,TGTGCCAGCAGTCCTACAGGGGGGGAGCTGTTTTTT,CASSPTGGELFF
TRBV2,.,TRBJ1-6,.,TGTGCCAGCAGCTCGGATAATTCACCCCTCCACTTT,CASSSDNSPLHF
TRBV5-1,.,TRBJ1-1,few,TGCGCCAGCAGCTCGACGGGCAACACTGAAGCTTTCTTT,CASSSTGNTEAFF
TRBV27,.,TRBJ2-5,.,TGTGCCAGCAGACGGGGTGAAGAGACCCAGTACTTC,CASRRGEETQYF
TRBV20-1,.,TRBJ2-2,.,TGCAGTGCTCAGCTCGCCGGGGAGCTGTTTTTT,CSAQLAGELFF
TRBV4-3,.,TRBJ2-7,once,TGCGCCAGCAGCCAAGTCCAGGCCACCTACGAGCAGTACTTC,CASSQVQATYEQYF
TRBV30,TRBD1,TRBJ1-1,once,TGTGCCTGGAGTATTACAGGGGGCGCAGGGGGTAAAGCTTTCTTT,CAWSITGGAGGKAFF
TRBV2,.,TRBJ2-3,.,TGTGCCAGCAGTGGAGGGGGGGCCACAGATACGCAGTATTTT,CASSGGGATDTQYF
TRBV9,.,TRBJ1-1,many,TGTGCCAGCAGCGGCGGGAGCCTTGAAGCTTTCTTT,CASSGGSLEAFF